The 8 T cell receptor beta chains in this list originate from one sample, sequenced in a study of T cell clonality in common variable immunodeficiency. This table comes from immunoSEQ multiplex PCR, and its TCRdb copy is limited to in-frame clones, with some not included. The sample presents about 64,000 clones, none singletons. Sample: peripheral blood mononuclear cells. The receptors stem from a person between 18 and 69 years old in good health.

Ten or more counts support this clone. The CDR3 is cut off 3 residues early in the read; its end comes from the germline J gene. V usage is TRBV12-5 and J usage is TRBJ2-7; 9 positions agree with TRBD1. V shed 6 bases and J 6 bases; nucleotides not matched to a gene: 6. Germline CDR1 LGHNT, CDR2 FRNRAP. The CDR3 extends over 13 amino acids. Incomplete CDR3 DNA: TGTGCTAGTGGATGGGACAGGGTGAGCGAG. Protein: CASGWDRVSE. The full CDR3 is CASGWDRVSEQYF.

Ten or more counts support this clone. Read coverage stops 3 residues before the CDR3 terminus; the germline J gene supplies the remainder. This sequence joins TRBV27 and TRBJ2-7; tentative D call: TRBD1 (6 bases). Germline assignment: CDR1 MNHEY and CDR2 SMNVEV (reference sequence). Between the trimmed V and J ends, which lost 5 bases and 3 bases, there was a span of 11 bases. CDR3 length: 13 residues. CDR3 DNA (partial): TGTGCCAGCAGTACCATACAGGGCTACGAG. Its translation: CASSTIQGYE. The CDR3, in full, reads CASSTIQGYEQYF.

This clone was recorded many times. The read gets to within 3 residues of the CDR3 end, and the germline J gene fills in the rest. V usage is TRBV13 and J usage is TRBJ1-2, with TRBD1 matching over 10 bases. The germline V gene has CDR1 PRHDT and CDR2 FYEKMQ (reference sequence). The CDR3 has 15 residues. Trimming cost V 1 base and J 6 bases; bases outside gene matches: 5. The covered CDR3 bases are TGTGCCAGCAGCTTAGAATTCGACAGGGGGCATGGC. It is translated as CASSLEFDRGHG. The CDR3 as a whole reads CASSLEFDRGHGYTF.

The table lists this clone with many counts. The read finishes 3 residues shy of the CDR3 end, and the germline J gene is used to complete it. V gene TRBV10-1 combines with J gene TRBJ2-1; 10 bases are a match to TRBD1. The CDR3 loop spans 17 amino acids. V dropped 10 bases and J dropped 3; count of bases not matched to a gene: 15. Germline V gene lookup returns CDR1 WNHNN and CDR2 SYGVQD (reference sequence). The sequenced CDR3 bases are TGCGCCACCGTAACAACTAAGGACAGGGGGGTCTACAATGAG. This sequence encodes CATVTTKDRGVYNE. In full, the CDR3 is CATVTTKDRGVYNEQFF.

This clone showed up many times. The part of the CDR3 DNA that was read is TGCAGTGCCACCACAGGTATCTCTGGGGCCAACGTC. Translated: CSATTGISGANV. The complete CDR3 sequence is CSATTGISGANVLTF. The chain couples TRBV20-1 to TRBJ2-6; D is perhaps TRBD1 (5 bases). The CDR3 goes on 3 residues after the read ends, and that part is filled in from the germline J gene. The CDR3 has 15 amino acids. Deletions cut 6 bases from V and 0 bases from J, with 12 bases between. The germline V gene has CDR1 DFQATT and CDR2 SNEGSKA (reference sequence).

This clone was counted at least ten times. Partial CDR3 DNA: TGTGCGAGCCGAGGCGGGGTCGGCACAGATACG. Protein: CASRGGVGTDT. The whole CDR3 sequence is CASRGGVGTDTQYF. This chain joins TRBV2 and TRBJ2-3; weak D call: TRBD2 (6 bases). The observed sequence ends 3 residues before the CDR3 terminus, with the missing tail filled in from the germline J gene. CDR1 SNHLY and CDR2 FYNNEI come from the germline V gene. This CDR3 is 14 amino acids long.

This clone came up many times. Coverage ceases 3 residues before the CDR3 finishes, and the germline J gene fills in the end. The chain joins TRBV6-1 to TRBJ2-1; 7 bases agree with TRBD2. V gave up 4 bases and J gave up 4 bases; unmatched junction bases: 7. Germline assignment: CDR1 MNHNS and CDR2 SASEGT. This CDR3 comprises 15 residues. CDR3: CASSGGSGGYNEQFF. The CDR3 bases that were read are TGTGCCAGCAGTGGGGGGTCCGGGGGGTACAATGAG.

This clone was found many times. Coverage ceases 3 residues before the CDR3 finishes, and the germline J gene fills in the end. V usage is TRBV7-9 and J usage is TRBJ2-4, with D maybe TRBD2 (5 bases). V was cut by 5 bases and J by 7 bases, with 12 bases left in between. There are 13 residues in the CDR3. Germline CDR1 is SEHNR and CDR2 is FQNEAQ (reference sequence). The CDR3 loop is CASSAAEGNIQYF. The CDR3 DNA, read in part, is TGTGCCAGCAGCGCCGCTGAGGGTAACATT.